This TCR beta chain was captured in a study of control samples from healthy donors and cancer patients. In regard to this clone: This CDR3 is also generated by other DNA sequences in the sample.

Germline values: CDR1 MNHEY, CDR2 SMNVEV (reference sequence). The junction had 14 bases not matched to a gene; V was cut back by 5 bases and J by 6 bases. The CDR3 spans 16 residues. Assay: immunoSEQ multiplex PCR; the TCRdb copy retains only in-frame clones and omits some. In the table there are 100,000 to 150,000 clones, roughly nine tenths of which are singletons. The chain carries TRBV27 and TRBJ1-1; 8 nucleotides align to TRBD1. The source of this sequence is a man aged 50-60 years in good health. The sequenced material came from blood. CDR3 coding DNA: TGTGCCAGCAGTCCCTCGCCGGGGACAGGCCTCTCTGAAGCTTTCTTT. Translated: CASSPSPGTGLSEAFF.